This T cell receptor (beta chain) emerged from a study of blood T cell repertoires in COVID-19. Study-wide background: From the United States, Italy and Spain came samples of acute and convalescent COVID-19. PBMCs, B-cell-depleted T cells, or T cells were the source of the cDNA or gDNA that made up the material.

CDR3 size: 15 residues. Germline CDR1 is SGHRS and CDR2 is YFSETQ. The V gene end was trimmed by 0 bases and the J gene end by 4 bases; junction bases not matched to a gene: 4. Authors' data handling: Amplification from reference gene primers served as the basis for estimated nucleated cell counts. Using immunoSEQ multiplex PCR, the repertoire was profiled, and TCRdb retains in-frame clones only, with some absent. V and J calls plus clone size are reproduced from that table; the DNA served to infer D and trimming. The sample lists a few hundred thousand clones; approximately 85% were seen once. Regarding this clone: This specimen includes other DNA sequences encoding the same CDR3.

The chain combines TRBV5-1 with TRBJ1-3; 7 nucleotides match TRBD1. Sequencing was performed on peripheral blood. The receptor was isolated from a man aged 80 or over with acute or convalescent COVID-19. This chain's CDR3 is CASSLETGSGNTIYF. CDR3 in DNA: TGCGCCAGCAGCTTGGAGACAGGGTCCGGAAACACCATATATTTT.